The 22 T cell receptor beta chains given below trace back to one sample, sequenced in a study of shared clonotypes between healthy human individuals. It was CD45RO-negative cells, positively selected for CCR7, that made up naive CD8 cells, with terminally differentiated effector memory CD45RA+ cells excluded. Repertoires were generated with immunoSEQ multiplex PCR, while TCRdb's copy carries only in-frame clones and drops some. The top ten clones hold 0.9% to 1.5% of a sample with 1.5 million to 2.5 million clones, roughly 95% of them seen once. The sample was naive CD8+ T cells sorted from blood. Receptors were obtained from a man aged 18 to 30 in good health.

The chain has TRBV7-9 and TRBJ2-5; 9 bases line up with TRBD2. The CDR3 sequence is 15 residues long. J was trimmed by 5 bases and V by 5 bases; bases with no gene match: 9. Germline lookup yields CDR1 SEHNR and CDR2 FQNEAQ (reference sequence). Here the CDR3 DNA reads TGTGCCAGCAGCGAGACTAGCGGAGGGATGGAGACCCAGTACTTC. Amino acid sequence: CASSETSGGMETQYF.

Comments on this clone: Other DNA sequences within the sample encode an identical CDR3. V gene TRBV19 combines with J gene TRBJ2-5; D perhaps matches TRBD2 (5 bases). This CDR3 is built from 13 residues. Germline lookup yields CDR1 LNHDA and CDR2 SQIVND (reference sequence). V was shortened by 4 bases and J by 3 bases, with 9 bases between the two germline ends. CDR3 region: CASSTDGEETQYF. Here the CDR3 DNA reads TGTGCCAGTAGTACCGACGGGGAAGAGACCCAGTACTTC. The whole variable domain, filled in from reference TRBV19 and TRBJ2-5, reads DGGITQSPKYLFRKEGQNVTLSCEQNLNHDAMYWYRQDPGQGLRLIYYSQIVNDFQKGDIAEGYSVSREKKESFPLTVTSAQKNPTAFYLCASSTDGEETQYFGPGTRLLVL.

The chain is built from TRBV6-1 and TRBJ2-7, with D maybe TRBD1 (5 bases). The CDR3 spans 12 residues. Trimming cost V 11 bases and J 2 bases, with 13 bases left between them. Germline CDR1 is MNHNS and CDR2 is SASEGT. CDR3 nucleotides: TGTGCCGGAGTGACAGTTACCTACGAGCAGTACTTC. It specifies CAGVTVTYEQYF.

The chain is built from TRBV6-5 and TRBJ1-1; 8 positions match TRBD1. Germline loops: CDR1 MNHEY, CDR2 SVGAGI. The CDR3 runs 15 residues. V lost 5 bases and J lost 4; bases outside the gene matches: 9. CDR3 loop: CASSTGGPSSTEAFF. The CDR3 DNA sequence: TGTGCCAGCAGTACAGGGGGTCCGAGCTCCACTGAAGCTTTCTTT.

About this clone: Different DNA sequences within this sample yield the same CDR3. The rearrangement uses TRBV5-8 and TRBJ1-1; D gene uncertain. Germline CDR1 and CDR2: SGHTS and YDEGEE. This CDR3 contains 13 residues. The V and J ends lost 2 bases and 1 base respectively, with 6 bases between them. This CDR3 reads CASSFTGNTEAFF. The CDR3 DNA is TGTGCCAGCAGCTTTACCGGGAACACTGAAGCTTTCTTT.

This clone was recorded once. An end of the junction differs from the germline gene, which may be a read error. Within the sample, other DNA sequences also encode this same CDR3. The chain uses TRBV11-2 and TRBJ2-3; no clear D. Germline assignment: CDR1 SGHAT and CDR2 FQNNGV. This CDR3 spans 12 amino acids. The CDR3 loop reads CASSLDTDTQYF. The CDR3 DNA follows: TGTGCCAGCAGCCTAGACACAGATACGCAGTATTTT.

The chain is built from TRBV7-9 and TRBJ2-2, with 10 bases lining up with TRBD2. There are 18 residues in the CDR3. CDR1 is SEHNR, CDR2 FQNEAQ, per germline (reference sequence). V dropped 4 bases and J dropped 1; count of bases not matched to a gene: 9. Written as DNA, the CDR3 is TGTGCCAGCAGCTCCACCAACTCTAGCGGGAGGAACACCGGGGAGCTGTTTTTT. Amino acid sequence: CASSSTNSSGRNTGELFF.

The chain uses TRBV6-5 and TRBJ2-7; TRBD1 might be the D (6 bases). Trimming removed 10 bases from V and 2 bases from J, with 12 bases in between. This CDR3 contains 12 residues. Germline V gene sequence: CDR1 MNHEY, CDR2 SVGAGI. CDR3 region: CATSQGPYEQYF. The CDR3 nucleotides are TGTGCCACCTCACAGGGCCCCTACGAGCAGTACTTC.

Concerning this clone itself: Different DNA sequences within this sample yield the same CDR3. The V gene is TRBV9, the J gene TRBJ1-1, with D tentatively TRBD1 (5 bases). Per germline, CDR1 SGDLS and CDR2 YYNGEE. The CDR3 covers 13 residues. The V end was cut by 0 bases, the J end by 4 bases, with 7 bases between. In DNA, the CDR3 is TGTGCCAGCAGCGTAGGGGGGTCCACTGAAGCTTTCTTT. Translating gives CASSVGGSTEAFF.

V is TRBV5-8 and J is TRBJ2-1; 9 nucleotides line up with TRBD2. The CDR3 loop spans 12 amino acids. Germline trimming cut 7 bases from V and 7 bases from J; bases unmatched to any gene: 3. Germline-derived CDR1 and CDR2 are SGHTS and YDEGEE. The CDR3 nucleotides read TGTGCCAGCGGACTAGCGAGTAATGAGCAGTTCTTC. It specifies CASGLASNEQFF.

The rearrangement uses TRBV9 and TRBJ1-2; TRBD1 is a possible D gene (6 bases). This CDR3 region has 14 residues. The ends were cut back, 3 bases at V and 4 bases at J, with 13 bases in the middle. CDR1 is SGDLS, CDR2 YYNGEE, per germline. Here the CDR3 DNA reads TGTGCCAGCAGCGACGGACAGTCGGGCTATGGCTACACCTTC. Protein product: CASSDGQSGYGYTF.

The chain combines TRBV28 with TRBJ1-6; 7 nucleotides align to TRBD1. The trim removed 5 bases at V and 9 bases at J, leaving 7 bases unmatched. Germline-derived CDR1 and CDR2 are MDHEN and SYDVKM. The CDR3 is 14 residues long. The CDR3 loop is CASSPTGSGSPLHF. The CDR3 region has the DNA TGTGCCAGCAGTCCGACAGGGTCTGGTTCACCCCTCCACTTT. Full variable domain (missing parts from reference TRBV28 and TRBJ1-6): DVKVTQSSRYLVKRTGEKVFLECVQDMDHENMFWYRQDPGLGLRLIYFSYDVKMKEKGDIPEGYSVSREKKERFSLILESASTNQTSMYLCASSPTGSGSPLHFGNGTRLTVT.

This clone came up a few times. The rearrangement joins TRBV29-1 to TRBJ1-1, with no clear D. The CDR3 covers 12 residues. Deletions cut 0 bases from V and 1 base from J, with 3 bases between. CDR1 is SQVTM and CDR2 is ANQGSEA in the germline V gene. For the CDR3, the DNA is TGCAGCGTTGAAGAACAGAACACTGAAGCTTTCTTT. Amino acid sequence: CSVEEQNTEAFF.

This chain connects TRBV5-6 to TRBJ1-2; D not certain. Trimming pared 3 bases from V and 8 bases from J, leaving 11 bases between. The CDR3 consists of 12 residues. The germline CDR1 and CDR2 sequences are SGHDT and YYEEEE. In DNA form, the CDR3 reads TGTGCCAGCAGCTGGGGAGGTGGCGGCTACACCTTC. Translated, it gives CASSWGGGGYTF.

This clone is a singleton in its sample. CDR3 residues: CASSLTSLTGNTIYF. In DNA, the CDR3 is TGTGCCAGCAGCTTAACCAGTTTAACTGGAAACACCATATATTTT. The chain couples TRBV7-9 to TRBJ1-3; the D is unclear. Trimming removed 2 bases from V and 2 bases from J, with 10 bases in between. The CDR3 has 15 amino acids. Germline assignment: CDR1 SEHNR and CDR2 FQNEAQ (reference sequence).

With regard to this clone: Other DNA sequences within the sample encode an identical CDR3. The chain uses TRBV5-1 and TRBJ2-5; D remains ambiguous. CDR1 and CDR2 from the germline V gene are SGHRS and YFSETQ. V was pared by 0 bases and J by 4 bases, with 13 bases between. The CDR3 has 15 residues. CDR3 nucleotides: TGCGCCAGCAGCTTGGAGGGTGGGATTGGAGAGACCCAGTACTTC. Its protein product is CASSLEGGIGETQYF.

V gene TRBV19 combines with J gene TRBJ2-3; 16 bases align to TRBD2. Trimming at V came to 6 bases and at J to 2 bases, leaving 11 bases not matched to a gene. This CDR3 is built from 19 residues. Germline-derived CDR1 and CDR2 are LNHDA and SQIVND (reference sequence). The CDR3 DNA is TGTGCCAGTAGCCGCGGGACTAGCGGGGGGGCTGAACACACAGATACGCAGTATTTT. Protein sequence: CASSRGTSGGAEHTDTQYF.

With regard to this clone: Other DNA sequences of this sample code for an identical CDR3. The J gene is TRBJ2-7, the V gene TRBV27, with 7 bases that match TRBD1. The germline gives CDR1 MNHEY, CDR2 SMNVEV (reference sequence). CDR3 size: 14 residues. With 3 bases clipped from V and 0 bases from J, the junction kept 2 bases outside the gene matches. The chain's CDR3 is CASSFDRASYEQYF. The CDR3 nucleotides are TGTGCCAGCAGTTTTGACAGGGCCTCCTACGAGCAGTACTTC.

The chain employs TRBV29-1 and TRBJ2-7; D gene ambiguous. Per germline, CDR1 SQVTM and CDR2 ANQGSEA. The CDR3 totals 13 residues. Trimming shortened V by 6 bases and J by 4 bases, and 16 bases separated the two germline ends. CDR3 in amino acids: CSVPHGFGYEQYF. The CDR3, as DNA: TGCAGCGTACCACACGGTTTTGGGTACGAGCAGTACTTC.

The rearrangement uses TRBV4-1 and TRBJ1-1; possibly TRBD1 for D (5 bases). CDR3 length: 14 residues. Germline-derived CDR1 and CDR2 are MGHRA and YSYEKL. V shed 3 bases and J shed 4 bases, with 12 bases lying between them. CDR3: CASSHGGRGTEAFF. Here the CDR3 DNA reads TGCGCCAGCAGCCACGGGGGGAGGGGCACTGAAGCTTTCTTT.

This chain joins TRBV7-9 and TRBJ2-7; unclear D gene. V was shortened by 3 bases and J by 3 bases, with 24 bases between the two germline ends. This CDR3 is built from 18 residues. CDR1 is SEHNR, CDR2 FQNEAQ, per germline (reference sequence). Written as DNA, the CDR3 is TGTGCCAGCAGCTTGCCCAGGTTCGAAGGGAAAGAGGTCTACGAGCAGTACTTC. Protein: CASSLPRFEGKEVYEQYF.

This chain connects TRBV5-1 to TRBJ2-5; D gene ambiguous. Germline CDR1 reads SGHRS; CDR2 reads YFSETQ. The CDR3 runs to 11 residues. Trimming removed 2 bases at V and 4 bases at J, with 3 bases between. The CDR3 region has the DNA TGCGCCAGCAGCTTTAGAGAGACCCAGTACTTC. The encoded protein is CASSFRETQYF. Together with reference TRBV5-1 and TRBJ2-5, the CDR3 gives the full variable domain: KAGVTQTPRYLIKTRGQQVTLSCSPISGHRSVSWYQQTPGQGLQFLFEYFSETQRNKGNFPGRFSGRQFSNSRSEMNVSTLELGDSALYLCASSFRETQYFGPGTRLLVL.